The source of this TCR beta chain is a study of blood T cells in healthy people across ages (dated by TCRdb to about 2015). Looking at the study overall: In model experiments, template switching captured about one uniquely barcoded TCR beta cDNA molecule for every two T cells. To track age-related changes in TCR beta repertoire diversity, the study relied on deep sequencing normalized with unique cDNA molecular identifiers. Four age groups were formed from the donors: young (average approximately 15 years), middle-aged (around 37), aged (roughly 58) and long-lived (less than 85). Donors of different ages were randomly distributed across sequencing lanes to avoid experimental bias. Two additional independent replicas of 1 million unique cDNA reads from the same blood draw were analyzed for two donors (one aged 18 to 29 and one aged 80 or older).

Systemically healthy Caucasian individuals from Russia, roughly 40 in total and aged about 6 to 100 years, were included as donors. Each donor gave 8 to 10 milliliters of peripheral blood, drawn into EDTA-treated Vacutainer tubes. Ficoll-Paque density-gradient centrifugation was used to isolate PBMCs, with at least 6.5 million obtained per sample. Trizol reagent was used to extract total RNA from the PBMCs, yielding at least 6 micrograms per sample. Naive CD45RAhigh/CD27high T cell percentages were measured by flow cytometry on a PBMC aliquot from every donor. This clonotype was counted many times. The antigen it recognizes is unknown. No clone much larger than this one lies a single base away; base qualities are absent. Library preparation employed 5' RACE. TCRdb lists the instrument as Illumina HiSeq 2500. The second PCR ran for roughly 6 to 11 cycles and used a J-beta primer mix along with a sample-barcoded 5' primer. A unique molecular identifier was introduced onto each TCR beta cDNA molecule by a template-switch 5' adaptor carrying 12 random nucleotides. Each sample yielded at least 3 million CDR3-containing paired-end reads. First-strand cDNA synthesis was performed from all RNA using the Mint cDNA synthesis kit, with priming by a TRBC-specific oligonucleotide. Following uracil-DNA glycosylase treatment, a first 18-cycle PCR with universal primers M1SS and BC2_uni_R was performed on all cDNA. The study's own analysis went as follows. For normalization, 1 million high-quality reads were randomly selected from each sample, with every read carrying a distinct molecular identifier. Instead of being binned into consensus sequences, reads that shared molecular identifiers were thrown out. MiTCR, set to a Q25 quality threshold and the strictest error-elimination algorithm, was used for CDR3 identification, clonotype clustering and error correction. Lower-bound total TCR beta diversity was estimated with a nonparametric unseen species model using Euler transformation. In-frame beta chains were kept once TCRdb had trimmed the public reads at Q25 with fastp and called clones with MiXCR. Entries are consolidated by CDR3 protein sequence, retaining the most common genes and DNA. None of the V and J calls come from the authors' own analysis; TCRdb made them. Recorded for this sample are 1.5 million to 2 million distinct CDR3 sequences; over 25% of them occurred a single time. The biggest ten clones account for less than 9.5% of the sample.

Paper-wide results and their limitations: Observed TCR beta diversity correlated strongly with the percentage of naive T cells measured by flow cytometry. Estimates of total diversity based on one million sequenced T cells were regarded as lower bounds and as underestimates. Compared with the aged group, the long-lived group had more naive CD4+ T cells, fewer expanded clones and increased TCR diversity, a pattern suggesting age selection. Donor CMV infection status was unknown, potentially confounding age-related changes in expanded clonotypes. Observed TCR beta diversity per million T cells fell roughly linearly with age, and a significant reduction was already apparent by age roughly 40. Conclusive comparison of naive and antigen-experienced compartments was prevented by the profiling of bulk unsorted PBMCs.

The specimen sequenced was blood. The TCR sequence derives from a woman aged 25-40 years in good health.

The CDR3 protein is CASSPRRDREQETQYF. In nucleotide form, the sequence is TGTGCCAGCAGTCCACGGCGTGACAGGGAACAAGAGACCCAGTACTTC. This chain joins TRBV12-3 or TRBV12-4 to TRBJ2-5; TRBD1 fits 7 bases in the junction. V trim: 5 bases; J trim: 2 bases; unmatched bases: 11. Including the terminal cysteine and phenylalanine, the CDR3 comprises 16 residues. Left in the record is the CDR3 DNA by itself, 48 bases read in frame from the first base.